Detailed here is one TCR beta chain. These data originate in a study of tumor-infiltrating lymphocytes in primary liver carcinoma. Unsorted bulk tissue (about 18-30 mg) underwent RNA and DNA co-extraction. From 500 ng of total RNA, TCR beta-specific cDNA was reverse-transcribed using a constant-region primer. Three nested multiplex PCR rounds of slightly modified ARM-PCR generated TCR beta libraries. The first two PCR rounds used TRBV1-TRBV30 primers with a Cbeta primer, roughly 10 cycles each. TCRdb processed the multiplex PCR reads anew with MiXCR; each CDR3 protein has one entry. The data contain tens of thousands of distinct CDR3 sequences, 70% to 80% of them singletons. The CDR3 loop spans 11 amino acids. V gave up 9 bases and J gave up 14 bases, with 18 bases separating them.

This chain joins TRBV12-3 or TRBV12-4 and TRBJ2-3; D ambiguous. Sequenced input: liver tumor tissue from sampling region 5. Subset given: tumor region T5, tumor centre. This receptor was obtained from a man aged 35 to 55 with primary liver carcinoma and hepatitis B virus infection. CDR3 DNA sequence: TGTGCCAGTAGCTCCCTGGCTGGGCGGTATTTT. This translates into CASSSLAGRYF.